This is a list of T cell receptor beta chains from one sample in a study of blood T cell repertoires in COVID-19. Profiled with immunoSEQ multiplex PCR; TCRdb holds only in-frame clones, not every one. This sample has roughly 180,000 clones, with roughly three quarters found just once. Material for sequencing was PBMCs or T cells enriched from blood (not recorded which). The receptors were gathered from a man between 60 and 75 years old who had been exposed to COVID-19. CDR3s leave out the opening cysteine and the closing phenylalanine or tryptophan. D genes are given only for firm matches.

V gene,D gene,J gene,CDR3 protein
TRBV20-1,NA,TRBJ1-2,SARDVPGYT
TRBV5-1,TRBD1,TRBJ1-2,ASSAGQAGNYGYT
TRBV27,NA,TRBJ2-7,ASSLSLGLSYEQY
TRBV3-1/TRBV3-2,TRBD1,TRBJ1-6,ASSQGGQGQTNSPLH
TRBV7-9,NA,TRBJ1-4,ASSLRGGDEKLF
TRBV4-3,NA,TRBJ2-1,ASRRRGDNEQF
TRBV27,TRBD1,TRBJ2-4,ASSLGTGAAKDIQY
TRBV11-3,NA,TRBJ1-6,ASKRQSDNSPLH
TRBV6-5,NA,TRBJ1-5,ASRDGVNQPQH
TRBV19,TRBD2,TRBJ2-3,ASSSGTSGSPATDTQY
TRBV10-3,NA,TRBJ2-1,AISESARGIDEQF
TRBV5-1,NA,TRBJ2-7,ASSLEYEQY
TRBV29-1,NA,TRBJ1-2,SVELERSRFYGYT
TRBV28,NA,TRBJ1-5,ASIIQGNQPQH
TRBV5-4,NA,TRBJ1-6,ASSLWGGYNSPLH
TRBV5-1,NA,TRBJ1-1,ASSSMTGTAF
TRBV7-9,TRBD1,TRBJ2-7,ASSLAGRGQVEQY
TRBV28,NA,TRBJ1-5,ASEGLAGTQH
TRBV3-1/TRBV3-2,NA,TRBJ1-4,ASSLKLVGPKKLF
TRBV7-2,NA,TRBJ1-5,ASSLVLGQGNQPQH
TRBV5-1,NA,TRBJ1-1,ASSLVQGSTEAF
TRBV6-5,NA,TRBJ1-5,ASLGRVNSNQPQH
TRBV9,TRBD2,TRBJ2-3,ASSVSSGSKTDTQY
TRBV7-3,TRBD2,TRBJ2-3,ASSRLAGGPLDTQY
TRBV7-3,NA,TRBJ2-2,ASSRLAQRNTGELF
TRBV5-8,TRBD1,TRBJ1-2,ASSPGTGHFYGYT
TRBV30,NA,TRBJ2-7,AWTSSYEQY
TRBV11-1,TRBD2,TRBJ2-1,ASSFRVGLADNEQF
TRBV27,TRBD1,TRBJ2-7,ASSSSPGQGAYEQY
TRBV29-1,TRBD1,TRBJ2-1,SGEAGQAHAF
TRBV5-1,NA,TRBJ2-2,ASKVSEDTGELF
TRBV18,NA,TRBJ2-2,ASSPTGSGELF
TRBV19,NA,TRBJ2-2,AKTPGEPPRTGELF
TRBV6-4,NA,TRBJ2-5,ASTTGLGTQETQY
TRBV3-1/TRBV3-2,TRBD1,TRBJ1-3,ASSLTTGDSGNTIY
TRBV14,TRBD1,TRBJ2-2,ASSRQGPTAGELF
TRBV12-5,TRBD2,TRBJ2-7,ASGLAAGTSYEQY
TRBV21-1,NA,TRBJ2-3,ASSKGGRGASDTQY
TRBV5-1,TRBD1,TRBJ1-4,ASSTGQGWGEKLF
TRBV3-1/TRBV3-2,NA,TRBJ1-1,ASSQGSGWATEAF
TRBV27,TRBD2,TRBJ2-7,ASTPLTSGRSYEQY
TRBV6-5,NA,TRBJ1-5,ASGEKTGIDQPQH
TRBV2,TRBD1,TRBJ2-7,ASTSRTGPPYEQY
TRBV5-1,TRBD1,TRBJ1-5,ASSLGTEGQPQH
TRBV12-5,TRBD1,TRBJ2-1,ASGLGQGLNNEQF
TRBV7-3,NA,TRBJ2-5,ASSLTAPETQY
TRBV21-1,NA,TRBJ2-7,ASSKPHVTSGNHEQY
TRBV5-1,TRBD1,TRBJ2-1,ASSKGQGSYNEQF
TRBV5-4,NA,TRBJ2-1,ASSLALPGEQF
TRBV5-1,NA,TRBJ1-2,ASSLEGRGFGYT
TRBV7-2,TRBD2,TRBJ2-7,ASSRTSGIYEQY
TRBV6-5,TRBD1,TRBJ2-2,ASRRTGRTGELF